One sample yielded the 30 T cell receptor beta chains listed below, sequenced in a study of early T cells in non-severe SARS-CoV-2 infection. TCRdb ran MiXCR on the 5' RACE reads and lists one entry per CDR3 protein. The sample has some 96,000 distinct CDR3 sequences; 9.5% to 11% are singletons. The sample here was whole blood, taken at baseline. Receptors were obtained from an adult who was a healthcare worker with PCR-confirmed SARS-CoV-2 infection or an uninfected control (not recorded which).

The chain combines TRBV6-5 with TRBJ2-4; perhaps TRBD1 as D (5 bases). The CDR3 loop spans 16 amino acids. Trimming shortened V by 6 bases and J by 0 bases, and 15 bases separated the two germline ends. CDR1 MNHEY and CDR2 SVGAGI come from the germline V gene. CDR3 sequence reads: CASSPPGILAKNIQYF. The CDR3 DNA follows: TGTGCCAGCAGCCCGCCAGGGATCCTAGCCAAAAACATTCAGTACTTC.

Only a few counts were recorded for this clonotype. This chain links TRBV20-1 with TRBJ1-1; D is ambiguous. The germline V and J ends were trimmed by 7 bases and 3 bases, with 12 bases remaining between them. CDR3 size: 12 residues. The germline V gene has CDR1 DFQATT and CDR2 SNEGSKA (reference sequence). The CDR3 spells CSVEGWDTEAFF. Written as DNA, the CDR3 is TGCAGTGTGGAGGGTTGGGACACTGAAGCTTTCTTT.

This chain links TRBV20-1 with TRBJ2-1; D gene unclear. Germline V gene data show CDR1 as DFQATT and CDR2 as SNEGSKA (reference sequence). Between the trimmed V and J ends, which lost 2 bases and 4 bases, there was a span of 9 bases. There are 13 residues in the CDR3. CDR3 sequence (DNA): TGCAGTGCTAGACAAACGGGTTACAATGAGCAGTTCTTC. Protein: CSARQTGYNEQFF.

In its sample, this clonotype was seen a few times. The chain joins TRBV18 to TRBJ2-2; D might be TRBD2 (5 bases). The germline CDR1 and CDR2 sequences are KGHSH and LQKENI. The CDR3 contains 12 residues. The V end lost 3 bases, the J end lost 6 bases, and 5 bases lay between the germline ends. CDR3 amino acids: CASSPRAGELFF. The CDR3 nucleotides are TGTGCCAGCTCACCGAGGGCCGGGGAGCTGTTTTTT. Looking up the rest from reference TRBV18 and TRBJ2-2 gives the full variable domain: NAGVMQNPRHLVRRRGQEARLRCSPMKGHSHVYWYRQLPEEGLKFMVYLQKENIIDESGMPKERFSAEFPKEGPSILRIQQVVRGDSAAYFCASSPRAGELFFGEGSRLTVL.

The chain is built from TRBV7-3 and TRBJ2-6, with TRBD1 as a possible D gene (5 bases). The V end lost 2 bases, the J end lost 2 bases, and 16 bases lay between the germline ends. Looked up from germline, CDR1 is SGHTA and CDR2 is FQGTGA. This CDR3 region has 18 residues. CDR3 sequence reads: CASSLDRGSEPGANVLTF. The CDR3 DNA reads TGTGCCAGCAGCTTAGATAGGGGATCAGAGCCTGGGGCCAACGTCCTGACTTTC.

This sequence joins TRBV15 and TRBJ1-2; no reliable D call. The CDR3 is 15 residues long. Trimming left V 0 bases short and J 0 bases short, with 8 bases between. In germline, CDR1 is LNHNV, CDR2 YYDKDF (reference sequence). In DNA form, the CDR3 reads TGTGCCACCAGCAGAGATCCGGGGACTAACTATGGCTACACCTTC. Its protein is CATSRDPGTNYGYTF.

The rearrangement links TRBV6-1 to TRBJ1-6; a weak D match, TRBD1 (5 bases). Trimming left V 6 bases short and J 5 bases short, with 11 bases between. Germline values: CDR1 MNHNS, CDR2 SASEGT. This CDR3 is built from 14 residues. The CDR3 loop is CASRTDSNNSPLHF. DNA for the CDR3: TGTGCCAGCAGGACTGACAGCAATAATTCACCCCTCCACTTT.

This clonotype has only a few counts. This chain connects TRBV11-2 to TRBJ2-2; D gene ambiguous. This CDR3 has 15 residues. Trimming took 0 bases from V and 5 from J, leaving 10 bases between them. Germline CDR1 is SGHAT and CDR2 is FQNNGV. The CDR3 region has the DNA TGTGCCAGCAGCTTAGATCTTACAGAAACCGGGGAGCTGTTTTTT. Translating gives CASSLDLTETGELFF.

This chain connects TRBV5-4 to TRBJ2-5; 7 nucleotides match TRBD2. This CDR3 spans 16 amino acids. Germline CDR1 reads SGHNT; CDR2 reads YYREEE (reference sequence). V dropped 0 bases and J dropped 4; count of bases not matched to a gene: 9. The CDR3 is CASSLGASGSRETQYF. In DNA form, the CDR3 reads TGTGCCAGCAGCTTGGGGGCTAGCGGATCCAGAGAGACCCAGTACTTC.

There are many counts of this clonotype. The chain links TRBV6-5 to TRBJ1-2; tentatively, D is TRBD1 (5 bases). There are 14 residues in the CDR3. With 5 bases removed from V and 4 bases from J, the gap between germline ends came to 14 bases. The germline V gene has CDR1 MNHEY and CDR2 SVGAGI. CDR3 protein: CASSRQTNIYGYTF. The CDR3 nucleotides are TGTGCCAGCAGTAGACAGACGAACATCTATGGCTACACCTTC.

This clonotype occurred many times. The gene calls are TRBV11-2 and TRBJ1-4; D gene uncertain. The CDR3 sequence is 14 residues long. Germline loops: CDR1 SGHAT, CDR2 FQNNGV. Trimming took 4 bases from V and 5 from J, leaving 11 bases between them. The CDR3 DNA follows: TGTGCCAGCAGCTCGACAAGGACGAATGAAAAACTGTTTTTT. This sequence encodes CASSSTRTNEKLFF. Full variable domain (rest looked up from reference TRBV11-2 and TRBJ1-4): EAGVAQSPRYKIIEKRQSVAFWCNPISGHATLYWYQQILGQGPKLLIQFQNNGVVDDSQLPKDRFSAERLKGVDSTLKIQPAKLEDSAVYLCASSSTRTNEKLFFGSGTQLSVL.

This clonotype was observed a few times. This rearrangement joins TRBV5-1 to TRBJ2-3; either TRBD1 or TRBD2 may fit D (5 bases each). Trimming left V 4 bases short and J 6 bases short, with 18 bases between. The CDR3 has 15 residues. Germline V gene sequence: CDR1 SGHRS, CDR2 YFSETQ. The CDR3 loop is CASSIEGRPADTQYF. Here the CDR3 DNA reads TGCGCCAGCAGCATAGAGGGACGTCCTGCGGATACGCAGTATTTT.

This clonotype has more than one count but fewer than ten. The chain recombines TRBV19 with TRBJ2-7; TRBD2 matches 7 bases. CDR1 and CDR2 from the germline V gene are LNHDA and SQIVND (reference sequence). With 5 bases clipped from V and 5 bases from J, the junction kept 6 bases outside the gene matches. CDR3 length equals 13 residues. The CDR3 protein is CASSVGGSNEQYF. Written as DNA, the CDR3 is TGTGCCAGTAGTGTCGGCGGGAGTAACGAGCAGTACTTC.

This clonotype has a handful of counts. The chain has TRBV27 and TRBJ1-1; D unresolved. V was cut by 5 bases and J by 4 bases, with 14 bases left in between. Germline-derived CDR1 and CDR2 are MNHEY and SMNVEV (reference sequence). This CDR3 comprises 14 residues. The DNA of the CDR3 is TGTGCCAGCAGTCCAACCCCGGGAGTCACTGAAGCTTTCTTT. Amino acids: CASSPTPGVTEAFF.

The chain is built from TRBV20-1 and TRBJ2-3, with D maybe TRBD1 (6 bases). Germline V gene sequence: CDR1 DFQATT, CDR2 SNEGSKA (reference sequence). The CDR3 totals 12 residues. CDR3 protein: CGPRGSTDTQYF. The CDR3 region has the DNA TGCGGGCCTAGGGGGAGTACAGATACGCAGTATTTT.

In this sample, this clonotype turned up many times. The chain employs TRBV7-8 and TRBJ2-2; D unclear. The V end was cut by 0 bases, the J end by 2 bases, with 4 bases between. The CDR3 is made up of 14 amino acids. Per germline, CDR1 SGHVS and CDR2 FQNEAQ. The CDR3 sequence: CASSLAENTGELFF. Here the CDR3 DNA reads TGTGCCAGCAGCTTAGCTGAAAACACCGGGGAGCTGTTTTTT.

V and J are TRBV10-2 and TRBJ2-3; the D is unclear. V dropped 7 bases and J dropped 3 bases, with 8 bases sitting between them. CDR1 WSHSY and CDR2 SAAADI come from the germline V gene. This CDR3 comprises 12 residues. CDR3 sequence reads: CASTNTTDTQYF. The CDR3 DNA sequence: TGCGCCAGCACCAATACAACAGATACGCAGTATTTT.

The chain joins TRBV6-9 to TRBJ2-3; 8 nucleotides line up with TRBD2. The CDR3 is 19 residues long. V shed 5 bases, J shed 4 bases, and the junction held 20 bases outside the gene matches. Germline CDR1 MNHGY, CDR2 SVAAGI. In DNA form, the CDR3 reads TGTGCCAGCAGTCCCTCCGCGTGCATCCCAGCGGGAGACCCAGATACGCAGTATTTT. This sequence encodes CASSPSACIPAGDPDTQYF.

The rearrangement uses TRBV6-2 or TRBV6-3 and TRBJ2-7; 7 bases are a match to TRBD1. V lost 7 bases to trimming and J lost 5 bases; unmatched junction nucleotides: 14. Germline values: CDR1 MNHEY, CDR2 SVGEGT. This CDR3 comprises 15 residues. The CDR3 is CASTPRQGLRDEQYF. The CDR3 coding sequence is TGTGCCAGCACCCCACGACAGGGTTTGAGGGACGAGCAGTACTTC.

This chain links TRBV5-1 with TRBJ2-1, with a tentative D call TRBD2 (6 bases). Looked up from germline, CDR1 is SGHRS and CDR2 is YFSETQ. The CDR3 length is 15 residues. V lost 0 bases and J 4 bases, leaving 11 bases between the germline ends. The CDR3 nucleotides are TGCGCCAGCAGCTTGGAGGGCGGGGTGTACAATGAGCAGTTCTTC. Its protein is CASSLEGGVYNEQFF. Looking up the rest from reference TRBV5-1 and TRBJ2-1 gives the full variable domain: KAGVTQTPRYLIKTRGQQVTLSCSPISGHRSVSWYQQTPGQGLQFLFEYFSETQRNKGNFPGRFSGRQFSNSRSEMNVSTLELGDSALYLCASSLEGGVYNEQFFGPGTRLTVL.

This clonotype showed up just a few times. The J gene is TRBJ2-2, the V gene TRBV27; D may match TRBD1 or TRBD2 (6 bases each). The CDR3 consists of 15 residues. The germline gives CDR1 MNHEY, CDR2 SMNVEV (reference sequence). V lost 5 bases and J 5 bases, leaving 15 bases between the germline ends. This chain's CDR3 is CASSATGGPTGELFF. CDR3 nucleotides: TGTGCCAGCAGTGCGACTGGGGGGCCGACCGGGGAGCTGTTTTTT.

This clonotype was found many times. The chain recombines TRBV5-1 with TRBJ2-1, with D perhaps matching TRBD1 (6 bases). The CDR3 extends over 14 amino acids. Trimming stripped 0 bases from V and 7 bases from J, with 11 bases between. Per the germline V gene, CDR1 is SGHRS and CDR2 is YFSETQ. CDR3 nucleotides: TGCGCCAGCAGCTTGGAGGGCAGGGGTAATGAGCAGTTCTTC. Protein product: CASSLEGRGNEQFF.

This clonotype occurred many times. The chain joins TRBV7-8 to TRBJ1-4; D is ambiguous. The germline V and J ends were trimmed by 5 bases and 8 bases, with 9 bases remaining between them. The CDR3 sequence is 12 residues long. Germline lookup yields CDR1 SGHVS and CDR2 FQNEAQ. Here the CDR3 DNA reads TGTGCCAGCAGCCCCCCCGAGGAAAAACTGTTTTTT. This encodes CASSPPEEKLFF.

The J gene is TRBJ2-3, the V gene TRBV6-1; possibly TRBD1 or TRBD2 for D (5 bases each). V was cut by 4 bases and J by 1 base, with 9 bases left in between. This CDR3 contains 14 residues. CDR1 and CDR2 from the germline V gene are MNHNS and SASEGT. As DNA, the CDR3 is TGTGCCAGCAGTGTTCCGGGACGCACAGATACGCAGTATTTT. Its translation: CASSVPGRTDTQYF.

The CDR3 DNA reads as TGTGCCAGCAGCTTGGCTAGCGGGAGTTTTACCGGGGAGCTGTTTTTT. This codes for CASSLASGSFTGELFF. J is TRBJ2-2 and V is TRBV7-9; 10 bases line up with TRBD2. Germline CDR1 is SEHNR and CDR2 is FQNEAQ (reference sequence). The CDR3 contains 16 residues. Unmatched junction bases numbered 6, after V lost 3 bases and J lost 5 bases.

This clonotype was counted between two and nine times. The genes are TRBV29-1 and TRBJ2-1; 14 nucleotides agree with TRBD2. CDR1 is SQVTM, CDR2 ANQGSEA, per germline. Losses at the gene ends were 7 bases for V and 0 bases for J; bases not matched to a gene: 11. The CDR3 has 18 residues. CDR3 in amino acids: CSAEGGTSGSSSYNEQFF. CDR3 coding DNA: TGCAGCGCCGAAGGCGGGACTAGCGGGAGTAGCTCCTACAATGAGCAGTTCTTC.

The rearrangement joins TRBV20-1 to TRBJ1-6, with 7 bases fitting TRBD1. The V segment lost 0 bases and the J segment 8 bases; nucleotides outside the gene matches: 7. This CDR3 is built from 15 residues. CDR1 and CDR2 from the germline V gene are DFQATT and SNEGSKA (reference sequence). CDR3 loop: CSARDDREVDSPLHF. CDR3 coding DNA: TGCAGTGCTAGAGATGACAGGGAGGTGGATTCACCCCTCCACTTT.

In this sample, this clonotype turned up a few times. The chain employs TRBV20-1 and TRBJ2-1, with TRBD2 identical over 9 bases. Germline assignment: CDR1 DFQATT and CDR2 SNEGSKA (reference sequence). The ends lost 6 bases at V and 1 base at J; junction bases unmatched: 4. This CDR3 has 14 residues. For the CDR3, the DNA is TGCAGTGCACTTAGCGGGGGTTCCTACAATGAGCAGTTCTTC. Translated, it gives CSALSGGSYNEQFF.

The chain links TRBV7-3 to TRBJ2-3; D is unresolved. V was shortened by 5 bases and J by 5 bases, with 8 bases between the two germline ends. The CDR3 has 12 amino acids. The germline CDR1 and CDR2 sequences are SGHTA and FQGTGA. CDR3 residues: CASSDDGDTQYF. The CDR3 bases are TGTGCCAGCAGCGACGACGGAGATACGCAGTATTTT.

This clonotype has at least ten counts. The chain couples TRBV4-3 to TRBJ2-3, with D maybe TRBD2 (6 bases). Trimming removed 0 bases from V and 5 bases from J, with 9 bases in between. CDR3 length: 14 residues. Germline V gives CDR1 LGHNA, CDR2 YSLEER. The CDR3 DNA sequence: TGCGCCAGCAGCCAAGATGGAGCGGGAGATACGCAGTATTTT. Translated: CASSQDGAGDTQYF.